The text below deals with one T cell receptor (beta chain). These data are taken from a study of blood T cell repertoires in COVID-19. The CDR3 extends over 14 amino acids. The V and J ends lost 3 bases and 5 bases, in that order; junction bases with no gene match: 3. Germline V CDR1 and CDR2: SEHNR, FQNEAQ (reference sequence). TCRdb's copy holds only in-frame clones and misses some; the assay was immunoSEQ multiplex PCR. This sample carries roughly 280,000 clones, approximately 88% of them seen once, and the ten largest clones take roughly 2.2%. Material for sequencing was peripheral blood. The chain combines TRBV7-9 with TRBJ2-1, with 8 nucleotides matching TRBD2. The clonotype comes from a man aged 45-65 years with acute or convalescent COVID-19. The CDR3 DNA reads TGTGCCAGCAGCTTGGCGGGGGGAAACAATGAGCAGTTCTTC. Its protein product is CASSLAGGNNEQFF.